This T cell receptor beta chain comes out of a study of T-cell memory formation after mild COVID-19 (dated by TCRdb to the early 2020s). With respect to the entire study: TCR sequence clusters from the two donors were largely donor specific. The cohort comprised two young, previously healthy adult volunteers, one female and one male. In two donors, T-cell clones that expanded and contracted after mild COVID-19 were tracked by sequencing TCRalpha and TCRbeta repertoires over time. The investigation overall reported the following: SARS-CoV-2 specificity was not confirmed for the second-wave clones peaking on day 37. The study included only a couple of mild cases, and larger cohorts that include severe cases with pre-infection samples were judged to be necessary. Some responding clones were detected in pre-infection memory, suggesting pre-existing cross-reactive memory T cells joined the SARS-CoV-2 response. Clones that contracted from day 15 to 85 showed balanced CD4/CD8 phenotypes, whereas a second wave of clones that expanded from day 15 to 37 leaned towards CD4+. Contracting CD4+ clones were found mainly in CM and EM memory subsets, while CD8+ clones were enriched in EMRA.

Regarding this clonotype: This clone's antigen is unknown. No clone much larger than this one lies a single base away; base qualities are absent.

Ficoll-Paque density gradient centrifugation was the method used to isolate PBMCs. This sample was sequenced with an Illumina NovaSeq 6000. TCRalpha and TCRbeta cDNA libraries were built by 5'RACE with constant-segment primers, adding sample barcodes and unique molecular identifiers. Trizol reagent was used to extract RNA from every sample. Libraries were amplified in two PCR steps, with a second sample barcode and Illumina TruSeq adapters added in the second step. Libraries were sequenced on an Illumina NovaSeq with 2 x 150 bp paired-end reads. The published analysis was carried out like this. Demultiplexing of reads and collapsing into UMI-guided consensus sequences were performed with migec v1.2.7. Using mixcr v2.1.11, UMI consensuses were aligned to TRA and TRB V and J templates and then assembled into clonotypes. Clonotypes were classified as expanded or contracted when called significant by both edgeR and NoisET, with noise models trained on biological replicates. For edgeR calls, the cutoffs were a false discovery rate-adjusted p below 0.01 and a log2 fold-change threshold of 1. As an exploratory analysis of dynamics, PCA with hierarchical clustering was applied to max-normalized trajectories of the 1000 most abundant clonotypes. Each responding clone was given a CD4 or CD8 phenotype based on the CD4+ and CD8+ repertoires, which had been sequenced separately. TCRdb itself trimmed the public reads at Q25 with fastp, ran MiXCR and retained productive beta chains. Duplicate CDR3 protein sequences are folded into a single record with the most common DNA and genes. The V and J calls were determined by TCRdb, not by the authors. This sample is represented by 140,000 to 150,000 distinct CDR3 sequences; 25% of them were singletons. Approximately 25% of the sample goes to the ten largest clones.

The sequence derives from an adult woman who had mild COVID-19 (a few samples of this study predate the infection). The sample titles of this study are shuffled in the database, so cell type and time point are left out; the donor was told from shared clones. Sequencing input: PBMCs or a T cell subset sorted from them (not recorded which).

The nucleotide sequence is given as TGCAGCGTCAGAGGACAGGTCGGGTACACTGAAGCTTTCTTT. Translation gives CSVRGQVGYTEAFF. The V gene is TRBV29-1 and the J gene is TRBJ1-1, with 7 middle bases fitting TRBD1. Taken from cysteine to phenylalanine, the CDR3 has 14 residues. The kept DNA is CDR3 alone, 42 bases in frame from the first base. CDR1 and CDR2 (SQVTM, ANQGSEA) derive from the germline V gene. V is pruned by 6 bases and J by 3 bases, leaving 10 bases of the junction without a gene match.